The T cell receptor beta chain under discussion was sequenced for a study of blood T cell repertoires in COVID-19. V was trimmed by 3 bases and J by 3 bases, leaving 9 bases between them. The CDR3 has 13 amino acids. Germline values: CDR1 LGHDT, CDR2 YNNKEL (reference sequence). TCRdb keeps only in-frame clones here, not all; method: immunoSEQ multiplex PCR. This table has hundreds of thousands of clones, around 84% appearing once. This chain connects TRBV3-1 (or the pseudogene TRBV3-2) to TRBJ2-7; D is possibly TRBD2 (5 bases). This sequence was found in a man in his forties or fifties who had been exposed to COVID-19. The sample consisted of PBMCs or T cells enriched from blood (not recorded which). The CDR3 loop is CASSQLRDYEQYF. DNA for the CDR3: TGTGCCAGCAGCCAGCTGAGGGACTACGAGCAGTACTTC.